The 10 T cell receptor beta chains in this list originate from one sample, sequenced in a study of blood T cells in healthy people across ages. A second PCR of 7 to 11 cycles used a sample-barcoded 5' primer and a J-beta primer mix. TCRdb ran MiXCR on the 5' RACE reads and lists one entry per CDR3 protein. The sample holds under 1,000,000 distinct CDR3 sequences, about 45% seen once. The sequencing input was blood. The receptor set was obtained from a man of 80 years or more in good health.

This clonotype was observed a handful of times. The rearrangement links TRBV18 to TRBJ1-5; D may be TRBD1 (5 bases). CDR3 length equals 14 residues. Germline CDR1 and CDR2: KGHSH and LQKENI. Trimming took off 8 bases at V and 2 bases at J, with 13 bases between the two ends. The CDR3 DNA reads TGTGCCAGCAAACGGGGGGGTGGCAATCAGCCCCAGCATTTT. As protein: CASKRGGGNQPQHF. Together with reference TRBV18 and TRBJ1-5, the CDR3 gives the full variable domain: NAGVMQNPRHLVRRRGQEARLRCSPMKGHSHVYWYRQLPEEGLKFMVYLQKENIIDESGMPKERFSAEFPKEGPSILRIQQVVRGDSAAYFCASKRGGGNQPQHFGDGTRLSIL.

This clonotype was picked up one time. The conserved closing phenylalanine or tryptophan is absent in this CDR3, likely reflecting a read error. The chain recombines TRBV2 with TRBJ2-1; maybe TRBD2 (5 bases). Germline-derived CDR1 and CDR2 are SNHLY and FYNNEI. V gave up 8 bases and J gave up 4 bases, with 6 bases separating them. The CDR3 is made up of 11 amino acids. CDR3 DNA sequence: TGTGCCAGCGAGCGGTACAATGAGCAGTTCTAC. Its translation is CASERYNEQFY.

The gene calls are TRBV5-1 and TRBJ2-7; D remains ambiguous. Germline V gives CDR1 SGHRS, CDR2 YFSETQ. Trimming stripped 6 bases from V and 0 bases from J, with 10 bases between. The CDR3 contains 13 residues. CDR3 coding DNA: TGCGCCAGCATCGTTCGGAGCTCCTACGAGCAGTACTTC. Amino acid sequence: CASIVRSSYEQYF.

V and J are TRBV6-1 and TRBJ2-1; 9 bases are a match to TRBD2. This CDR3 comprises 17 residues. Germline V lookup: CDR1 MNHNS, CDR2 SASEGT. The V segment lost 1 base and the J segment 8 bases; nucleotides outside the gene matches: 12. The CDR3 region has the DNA TGTGCCAGCAGTGAAGGCGCTAGCGGGGTCAACATTCATGAGCAGTTCTTC. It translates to CASSEGASGVNIHEQFF.

The CDR3: CASSLGQGNHNEQFF. DNA for the CDR3: TGTGCCAGCAGCCTCGGACAGGGAAATCACAATGAGCAGTTCTTC. V gene TRBV9 combines with J gene TRBJ2-1, with TRBD1 matching 8 bases. Germline V gene data show CDR1 as SGDLS and CDR2 as YYNGEE. The V and J ends lost 4 bases and 5 bases, in that order; junction bases with no gene match: 8. CDR3 length: 15 residues.

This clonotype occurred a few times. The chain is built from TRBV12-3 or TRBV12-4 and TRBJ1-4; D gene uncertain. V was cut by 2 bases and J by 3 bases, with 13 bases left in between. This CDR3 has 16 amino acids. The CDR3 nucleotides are TGTGCCAGCAGTTTATGGGGAGCGGTACCTAATGAAAAACTGTTTTTT. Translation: CASSLWGAVPNEKLFF.

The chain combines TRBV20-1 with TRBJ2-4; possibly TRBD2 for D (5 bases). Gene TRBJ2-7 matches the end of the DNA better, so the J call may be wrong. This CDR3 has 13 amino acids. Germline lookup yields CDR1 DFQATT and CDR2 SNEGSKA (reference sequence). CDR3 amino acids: CSASLARSYEQYF. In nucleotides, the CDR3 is TGCAGTGCTAGCCTAGCTAGATCCTACGAGCAGTACTTC.

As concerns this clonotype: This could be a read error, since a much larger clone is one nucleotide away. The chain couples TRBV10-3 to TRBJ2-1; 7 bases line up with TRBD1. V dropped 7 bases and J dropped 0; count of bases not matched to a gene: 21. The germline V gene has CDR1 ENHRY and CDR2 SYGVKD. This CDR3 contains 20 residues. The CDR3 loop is CAINPGTAPSGVPSYNEQFF. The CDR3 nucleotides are TGTGCCATCAATCCCGGGACAGCCCCATCTGGGGTACCCTCCTACAATGAGCAGTTCTTC.

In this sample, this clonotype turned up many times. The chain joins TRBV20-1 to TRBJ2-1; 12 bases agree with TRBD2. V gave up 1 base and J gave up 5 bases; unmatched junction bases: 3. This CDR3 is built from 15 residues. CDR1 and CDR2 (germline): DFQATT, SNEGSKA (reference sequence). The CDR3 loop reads CSARALAGGNNEQFF. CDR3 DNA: TGCAGTGCTAGAGCCCTAGCGGGAGGGAACAATGAGCAGTTCTTC.

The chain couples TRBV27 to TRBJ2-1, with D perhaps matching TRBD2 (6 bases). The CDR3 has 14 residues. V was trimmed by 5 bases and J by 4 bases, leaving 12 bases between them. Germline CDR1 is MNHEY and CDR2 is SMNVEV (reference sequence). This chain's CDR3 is CASSRRGFYNEQFF. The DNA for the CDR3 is TGTGCCAGCAGTCGGCGGGGCTTTTACAATGAGCAGTTCTTC.